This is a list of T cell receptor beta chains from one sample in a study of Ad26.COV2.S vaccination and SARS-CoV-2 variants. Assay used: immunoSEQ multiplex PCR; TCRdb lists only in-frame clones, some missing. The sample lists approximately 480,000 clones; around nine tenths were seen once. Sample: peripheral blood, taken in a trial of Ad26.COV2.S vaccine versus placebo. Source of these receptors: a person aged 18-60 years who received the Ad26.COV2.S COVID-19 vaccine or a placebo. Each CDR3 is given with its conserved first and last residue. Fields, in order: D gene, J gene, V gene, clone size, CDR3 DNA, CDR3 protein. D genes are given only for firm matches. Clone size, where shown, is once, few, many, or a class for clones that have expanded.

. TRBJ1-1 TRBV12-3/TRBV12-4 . TGTGCCAGCAGTTTAGCAGGCGGGACTGAAGCTTTCTTT CASSLAGGTEAFF
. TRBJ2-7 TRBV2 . TGTGCCAGCAGGAACGGACGAGACTACGAGCAGTACTTC CASRNGRDYEQYF
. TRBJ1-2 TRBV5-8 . TGTGCCAGCAGCTTTAAGACCGTTGGGGGCTACACCTTC CASSFKTVGGYTF
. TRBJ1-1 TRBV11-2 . TGTGCCAGCAGCTTAGATTTGACTGAAGCTTTCTTT CASSLDLTEAFF
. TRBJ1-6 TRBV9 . TGTGCCAGCAGCGTCGCGGGGGACCTTTCACCCCTCCACTTT CASSVAGDLSPLHF
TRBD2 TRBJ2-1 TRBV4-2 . TGTGCCAGCAGCCTAGGGTCTAGCGGGAGTTATAATGAGCAGTTCTTC CASSLGSSGSYNEQFF
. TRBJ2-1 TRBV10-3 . TGTGCCATCAGAGGAGCTAGCCCGTATGAGCAGTTCTTC CAIRGASPYEQFF
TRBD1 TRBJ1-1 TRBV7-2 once TGTGCCAGCAGCTTTATTTCCGACAGGGGTGAAGCTTTCTTT CASSFISDRGEAFF
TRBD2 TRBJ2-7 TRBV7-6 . TGTGCCAGCAGCTCCTCTAGCCTGGGGGGGGTAGGGAGCTACGAGCAGTACTTC CASSSSSLGGVGSYEQYF
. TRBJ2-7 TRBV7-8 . TGTGCCAGCGGCAGAGCGGCCAGCTCCTACGAGCAGTACTTC CASGRAASSYEQYF
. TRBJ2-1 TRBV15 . TGTGCCACCAGCAGAGATTTAGCCAATGAGCAGTTCTTC CATSRDLANEQFF
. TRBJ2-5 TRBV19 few TGTGCCAGTAGCTTCGGGACTCCGGCTAAAGAGACCCAGTACTTC CASSFGTPAKETQYF